This entry concerns a single T cell receptor beta chain. The CDR3 spans 16 residues. Between the trimmed V and J ends, which lost 2 bases and 0 bases, there was a span of 14 bases. From germline, CDR1 is SGHKS and CDR2 YYEKEE (reference sequence). Original processing notes: Scientists estimated how many nucleated cells there were by amplifying reference gene primers. Clones were read by immunoSEQ multiplex PCR, and TCRdb kept only the in-frame ones, dropping some. The D gene and trimming were derived from the DNA, and the V and J assignments and clone size from that table. Here the sample spans 300,000 to 400,000 clones, approximately 88% being singletons. This entry is derived from a study of blood T cell repertoires in COVID-19. Turning to the study itself: PBMCs, B-cell-depleted T cells, or T cells provided the cDNA or gDNA that made up the material.

Those who participated ranged in age from about 18 to 89 years and resided in about two dozen US areas. Clinical histories supplied by participants themselves formed the basis of cohort assignment. V is TRBV5-5 and J is TRBJ1-1; no reliable D call. The source material was PBMCs or T cells enriched from blood (not recorded which). This receptor was obtained from a man aged 30 to 39 who had recovered from COVID-19. The CDR3 is CASSFSWSEMNTEAFF. CDR3 DNA sequence: TGTGCCAGCAGCTTCTCCTGGAGTGAAATGAACACTGAAGCTTTCTTT.